Here is one T cell receptor (beta chain) with its context. What it binds is not known. PCR amplification relied on 60 Vbeta primers (plus 13 Jbeta primers). The table came from immunoSEQ multiplex PCR; TCRdb's copy has only in-frame clones and leaves some out. In total, the table holds tens of thousands of clones. These data originate in a study of cytomegalovirus exposure and HLA in healthy donors. Overall study context: Sequencing of about 179 million T cells in an earlier analysis found approximately 120 million unique TCR beta sequences.

Notes on the study in general: Donors belonging to an Asian-associated ancestry cluster reportedly showed fewer N-insertions in productive TCRs than the 666-donor mean, according to what a later analysis found. Sequencing artifact likely explains a cluster of highly shared sequence variants. Accurate prediction of most subjects' HLA-A and HLA-B alleles from TCR beta sequences was reported.

The CDR3 is 13 residues long. Trimming cost V 10 bases and J 1 base; bases outside gene matches: 5. Per the germline V gene, CDR1 is LNHDA and CDR2 is SQIVND (reference sequence). The rearrangement uses TRBV19 and TRBJ1-1, with 8 bases fitting TRBD1. The sequenced sample consisted of PBMCs. The clonotype originates from a human donor in good health. CDR3 region: CATSDRANTEAFF. The CDR3 DNA follows: TGTGCCACCTCGGACAGGGCGAACACTGAAGCTTTCTTT.